This entry lists 18 T cell receptor beta chains sequenced from one sample in a study of post-analysis software for immune sequencing data. Study-level points and caveats: In patients, TRBV5-6, TRBV5-1 and TRBV20-1 belonged to roughly five TRBV segments found more frequently than in controls.

Their specific antigens are unknown. Each TCR beta cDNA library carried unique molecular identifiers. TCRdb reprocessed the PCR reads via MiXCR and lists one record per CDR3 protein. The table includes 750,000 to 950,000 distinct CDR3 sequences, approximately 50% detected once. Material for sequencing was blood. These receptors were obtained from a girl aged 10 to 17 with multiple sclerosis.

This chain joins TRBV13 and TRBJ2-7; 10 nucleotides match TRBD1. The CDR3 has 16 residues. Germline V gene data show CDR1 as PRHDT and CDR2 as FYEKMQ (reference sequence). The V segment lost 6 bases and the J segment 4 bases; nucleotides outside the gene matches: 12. CDR3 nucleotide sequence: TGTGCCAGCAGTTCGTCCCCGGGACAGGGGAATTACGAGCAGTACTTC. Protein product: CASSSSPGQGNYEQYF.

This clonotype has only a few counts. CDR3 sequence reads: CASSLRGDGDNYGYTF. The CDR3 DNA sequence: TGTGCCAGCAGTCTCCGGGGGGACGGGGATAACTATGGCTACACCTTC. This chain links TRBV27 with TRBJ1-2; tentatively, D is TRBD1 (5 bases). The CDR3 is made up of 16 amino acids. Germline V gene data show CDR1 as MNHEY and CDR2 as SMNVEV (reference sequence). Trimming removed 5 bases at V and 1 base at J, with 17 bases between.

The genes are TRBV29-1 and TRBJ2-7; TRBD1 aligns across 9 bases. Germline assignment: CDR1 SQVTM and CDR2 ANQGSEA. CDR3 length: 13 residues. With V trimmed by 6 bases and J by 0 bases, 3 bases remained unmatched. The CDR3 DNA reads TGCAGCGTCGGGACAGGGCCCTCCTACGAGCAGTACTTC. The encoded protein is CSVGTGPSYEQYF.

This clonotype was seen a handful of times. The chain combines TRBV5-6 with TRBJ2-7, with D perhaps TRBD1 or TRBD2 (5 bases each). V shed 0 bases and J shed 5 bases, with 12 bases lying between them. The CDR3 has 14 residues. Germline CDR1 SGHDT, CDR2 YYEEEE. In DNA, the CDR3 is TGTGCCAGCAGCTTGGCGGGATTAGGGGACGAGCAGTACTTC. Its protein product is CASSLAGLGDEQYF.

The chain has TRBV7-8 and TRBJ2-3; possible D gene TRBD1, 6 bases. CDR1 and CDR2 (germline): SGHVS, FQNEAQ. The CDR3 is 15 amino acids. Trimming removed 4 bases from V and 2 bases from J, with 13 bases in between. CDR3 amino acids: CASSSTDRYTDTQYF. CDR3 DNA: TGTGCCAGCAGCTCAACGGACAGATACACAGATACGCAGTATTTT.

The chain employs TRBV9 and TRBJ2-1, with TRBD1 matching over 7 bases. CDR1 SGDLS and CDR2 YYNGEE come from the germline V gene. The CDR3 length is 14 residues. Losses at the gene ends were 0 bases for V and 4 bases for J; bases not matched to a gene: 1. In nucleotides, the CDR3 is TGTGCCAGCAGCGTAGGGGGACAGTACAATGAGCAGTTCTTC. Its translation: CASSVGGQYNEQFF.

This clonotype has just a few counts. The V and J genes are TRBV7-9 and TRBJ1-1, with a tentative D call TRBD1 (6 bases). The CDR3 totals 14 residues. The ends were cut back, 5 bases at V and 1 base at J, with 11 bases in the middle. CDR1 is SEHNR and CDR2 is FQNEAQ in the germline V gene (reference sequence). The CDR3 DNA reads as TGTGCCAGCAGCAGTAAACAGGGGAACACTGAAGCTTTCTTT. Protein: CASSSKQGNTEAFF. The variable domain in full, with the rest retrieved from reference TRBV7-9 and TRBJ1-1, is DTGVSQNPRHKITKRGQNVTFRCDPISEHNRLYWYRQTLGQGPEFLTYFQNEAQLEKSRLLSDRFSAERPKGSFSTLEIQRTEQGDSAMYLCASSSKQGNTEAFFGQGTRLTVV.

A few counts support this clonotype. The V gene is TRBV27, the J gene TRBJ1-2; D may be TRBD1 (6 bases). The CDR3 covers 15 residues. V was clipped by 4 bases and J by 6 bases, with 18 bases between them. Per germline, CDR1 MNHEY and CDR2 SMNVEV (reference sequence). The CDR3 here is CASSWPGGGADGYTF. The CDR3 DNA is TGTGCCAGCAGTTGGCCGGGCGGGGGGGCCGATGGCTACACCTTC.

This clonotype occurred a few times. CDR3 sequence: CASSLGAPQETQYF. The CDR3 nucleotides are TGCGCCAGCAGCTTGGGCGCACCGCAAGAGACCCAGTACTTC. The rearrangement uses TRBV5-1 and TRBJ2-5; no clear D. CDR1 and CDR2 from the germline V gene are SGHRS and YFSETQ. This CDR3 has 14 residues. Trimming cost V 0 bases and J 2 bases, with 8 bases left between them.

The chain is built from TRBV7-9 and TRBJ2-7; 7 bases line up with TRBD2. The CDR3 covers 13 residues. V shed 6 bases, J shed 0 bases, and the junction held 2 bases outside the gene matches. The germline gives CDR1 SEHNR, CDR2 FQNEAQ (reference sequence). This CDR3 is CASRREASYEQYF. For the CDR3, the DNA is TGTGCCAGCAGACGGGAGGCCTCCTACGAGCAGTACTTC.

The chain recombines TRBV12-3 or TRBV12-4 with TRBJ2-6; the match to TRBD1 covers 7 bases. J was trimmed by 4 bases and V by 5 bases; bases with no gene match: 14. This CDR3 comprises 18 residues. The CDR3 spells CASSKGPGQLIGANVLTF. The CDR3 DNA is TGTGCCAGCAGTAAGGGACCGGGACAGTTAATCGGGGCCAACGTCCTGACTTTC.

The gene calls are TRBV5-1 and TRBJ2-7; D might be TRBD1 (7 bases). CDR3 length equals 15 residues. Per germline, CDR1 SGHRS and CDR2 YFSETQ. Trimming pared 4 bases from V and 0 bases from J, leaving 14 bases between. CDR3: CASSGGTASSYEQYF. Here the CDR3 DNA reads TGCGCCAGCAGCGGAGGGACAGCAAGCTCCTACGAGCAGTACTTC.

This clonotype was detected only a few times. The chain recombines TRBV20-1 with TRBJ2-7, with D unresolved. This CDR3 has 14 amino acids. The V end lost 0 bases, the J end lost 7 bases, and 16 bases lay between the germline ends. The germline V gene encodes CDR1 DFQATT and CDR2 SNEGSKA (reference sequence). The CDR3 reads CSAREFLPPEEQYF. For the CDR3, the DNA is TGCAGTGCTAGAGAGTTCCTCCCGCCGGAGGAGCAGTACTTC.

This clonotype has just a few counts. The chain is built from TRBV7-2 and TRBJ2-4; 15 bases agree with TRBD2. Germline CDR1 reads SGHTA; CDR2 reads FQGNSA. V lost 5 bases, J lost 1 base, and 6 bases stayed unmatched. There are 18 residues in the CDR3. The CDR3 region is CASSPRTSGGAAKNIQYF. In DNA, the CDR3 is TGTGCCAGCAGCCCACGGACTAGCGGGGGGGCCGCCAAAAACATTCAGTACTTC.

V and J are TRBV7-9 and TRBJ1-1; 9 bases match TRBD1. This CDR3 contains 15 residues. The trim removed 3 bases at V and 6 bases at J, leaving 8 bases unmatched. In germline, CDR1 is SEHNR, CDR2 FQNEAQ (reference sequence). The CDR3 loop reads CASSFTGGLRSEAFF. Written as DNA, the CDR3 is TGTGCCAGCAGCTTCACAGGGGGCTTACGCTCTGAAGCTTTCTTT.

This chain uses TRBV6-4 with TRBJ2-3, with 9 bases fitting TRBD2. Germline V CDR1 and CDR2: MRHNA, SNTAGT. V dropped 0 bases and J dropped 4; count of bases not matched to a gene: 5. The length of the CDR3 is 16 residues. For the CDR3, the DNA is TGTGCCAGCAGTGACTCGGGTAGCGGGGGCTCAGATACGCAGTATTTT. The encoded protein is CASSDSGSGGSDTQYF.

This clonotype came up many times. This chain uses TRBV5-6 with TRBJ2-7, with 12 bases identical to TRBD1. Germline V gene lookup returns CDR1 SGHDT and CDR2 YYEEEE. This CDR3 comprises 23 residues. Trimming took 0 bases from V and 4 from J; bases not matched to a gene: 26. The CDR3 DNA sequence: TGTGCCAGCAGCTTGGCCCACCTAGGCCACAACCGGGACAGGGGGCGCGAGTTGTACGAGCAGTACTTC. Its protein product is CASSLAHLGHNRDRGRELYEQYF.

In this sample, this clonotype turned up many times. The rearrangement uses TRBV29-1 and TRBJ1-2; no firm D call. CDR3 length equals 11 residues. Germline V gives CDR1 SQVTM, CDR2 ANQGSEA. The V and J ends lost 7 bases and 5 bases respectively, with 11 bases between them. CDR3 region: CSGGGEYGYTF. In DNA form, the CDR3 reads TGCAGCGGTGGCGGGGAGTATGGCTACACCTTC. Complete variable domain (other parts from reference TRBV29-1 and TRBJ1-2): SAVISQKPSRDICQRGTSLTIQCQVDSQVTMMFWYRQQPGQSLTLIATANQGSEATYESGFVIDKFPISRPNLTFSTLTVSNMSPEDSSIYLCSGGGEYGYTFGSGTRLTVV.